Shown below are 26 T cell receptor beta chains from a single sample sequenced in a study of blood T cell repertoires in COVID-19. Produced via immunoSEQ multiplex PCR; TCRdb's table is partial and in-frame only. The sample consists of 150,000 to 200,000 clones, 80% to 90% of them appearing once. Material for sequencing was peripheral blood. These receptor sequences come from a human donor with active or convalescent COVID-19. The donor label of this sample is uncertain.

This clone has only a few counts. J is TRBJ2-3 and V is TRBV14; 7 nucleotides align to TRBD1. Unmatched junction bases numbered 9, after V lost 4 bases and J lost 14 bases. The CDR3 totals 12 residues. Germline V gene sequence: CDR1 SGHDN, CDR2 FVKESK. The CDR3 here is CASSPLTGTGYF. The CDR3 nucleotides read TGTGCCAGCAGCCCTCTGACAGGGACCGGGTATTTT.

J is TRBJ2-5 and V is TRBV2; TRBD2 might be the D (5 bases). Trimming took off 7 bases at V and 2 bases at J, with 8 bases between the two ends. CDR1 is SNHLY and CDR2 is FYNNEI in the germline V gene. The CDR3 runs 12 residues. CDR3: CASTQRQETQYF. The CDR3 DNA is TGTGCCAGCACCCAGCGGCAAGAGACCCAGTACTTC.

This clone has more than one count but fewer than ten. V usage is TRBV11-2 and J usage is TRBJ1-1; 7 bases match TRBD1. Germline V gene data show CDR1 as SGHAT and CDR2 as FQNNGV. This CDR3 contains 15 residues. V lost 5 bases to trimming and J lost 1 base; unmatched junction nucleotides: 7. CDR3 in amino acids: CASSPRQGSNTEAFF. CDR3 DNA sequence: TGTGCCAGCAGCCCACGACAGGGCTCGAACACTGAAGCTTTCTTT.

This sequence joins TRBV7-8 and TRBJ2-1; 10 positions match TRBD1. This CDR3 contains 16 residues. Germline CDR1 is SGHVS and CDR2 is FQNEAQ. With V trimmed by 4 bases and J by 4 bases, 7 bases remained unmatched. CDR3 sequence: CASSSWDRGNYNEQFF. CDR3 sequence (DNA): TGTGCCAGCAGCTCCTGGGACAGGGGAAATTACAATGAGCAGTTCTTC.

The chain links TRBV4-3 to TRBJ1-1, with D tentatively TRBD1 (6 bases). V was clipped by 1 base and J by 6 bases, with 12 bases between them. Germline-derived CDR1 and CDR2 are LGHNA and YSLEER. This CDR3 is built from 14 residues. CDR3 in DNA: TGCGCCAGCAGCCAAGCCAGGGGTAGGCCTGAAGCTTTCTTT. Translation gives CASSQARGRPEAFF.

The chain joins TRBV5-1 to TRBJ2-3, with 11 nucleotides matching TRBD2. Per the germline V gene, CDR1 is SGHRS and CDR2 is YFSETQ. V lost 4 bases to trimming and J lost 0 bases; unmatched junction nucleotides: 4. The CDR3 spans 16 residues. CDR3 sequence reads: CASSQGLAASTDTQYF. For the CDR3, the DNA is TGCGCCAGCAGCCAGGGACTAGCGGCCAGCACAGATACGCAGTATTTT. The full variable domain, completed using reference TRBV5-1 and TRBJ2-3, is KAGVTQTPRYLIKTRGQQVTLSCSPISGHRSVSWYQQTPGQGLQFLFEYFSETQRNKGNFPGRFSGRQFSNSRSEMNVSTLELGDSALYLCASSQGLAASTDTQYFGPGTRLTVL.

J is TRBJ2-7 and V is TRBV5-4; 7 bases align to TRBD2. Germline assignment: CDR1 SGHNT and CDR2 YYREEE (reference sequence). Unmatched junction bases numbered 4, after V lost 2 bases and J lost 2 bases. This CDR3 is built from 14 residues. CDR3 amino acids: CASSFGGTTYEQYF. The CDR3 DNA reads TGTGCCAGCAGCTTTGGAGGGACTACCTACGAGCAGTACTTC. Full variable domain (rest looked up from reference TRBV5-4 and TRBJ2-7): ETGVTQSPTHLIKTRGQQVTLRCSSQSGHNTVSWYQQALGQGPQFIFQYYREEENGRGNFPPRFSGLQFPNYSSELNVNALELDDSALYLCASSFGGTTYEQYFGPGTRLTVT.

The chain combines TRBV11-2 with TRBJ1-1; D gene unclear. The CDR3 runs 14 residues. Trimming stripped 2 bases from V and 1 base from J, with 8 bases between. Germline V gene lookup returns CDR1 SGHAT and CDR2 FQNNGV. CDR3 in amino acids: CASSLSIRNTEAFF. The CDR3 DNA reads TGTGCCAGCAGCTTATCTATACGGAACACTGAAGCTTTCTTT.

The V call is TRBV27, the J call TRBJ1-5, with TRBD1 matching 7 bases. Looked up from germline, CDR1 is MNHEY and CDR2 is SMNVEV (reference sequence). CDR3 length equals 14 residues. Unmatched junction bases numbered 7, after V lost 4 bases and J lost 7 bases. Written as DNA, the CDR3 is TGTGCCAGCAGTTCGAGGGGGCTGGGGCAGCCCCAGCATTTT. This encodes CASSSRGLGQPQHF.

The chain combines TRBV3-1 (or the pseudogene TRBV3-2) with TRBJ1-2; D remains ambiguous. This CDR3 has 14 residues. Germline CDR1 and CDR2: LGHDT and YNNKEL (reference sequence). V shed 1 base and J shed 8 bases, with 14 bases lying between them. Here the CDR3 reads CASSQGLPTVGYTF. The CDR3 bases are TGTGCCAGCAGCCAAGGGTTGCCAACGGTAGGCTACACCTTC.

The chain recombines TRBV7-6 with TRBJ2-5; TRBD2 is a possible D gene (6 bases). Germline V lookup: CDR1 SGHVS, CDR2 FNYEAQ. The CDR3 is 15 residues long. Trimming took off 5 bases at V and 5 bases at J, with 18 bases between the two ends. This CDR3 reads CASSRGAHLGETQYF. In DNA, the CDR3 is TGTGCCAGCAGCCGCGGGGCGCACCTAGGGGAGACCCAGTACTTC.

On this clone: The junction and the germline gene differ at one end; a read error may be behind it. This rearrangement joins TRBV19 to TRBJ2-3; 14 positions agree with TRBD2. CDR3 size: 18 residues. Germline CDR1 is LNHDA and CDR2 is SQIVND (reference sequence). The CDR3 region has the DNA TGTGCCAGTAGTTTCGGACTAGCGGGGGGCCCACGCACGGATACGCAGTATTTT. Encoded protein: CASSFGLAGGPRTDTQYF.

Concerning this clone: The sample carries other DNA sequences with the same CDR3. CDR3 DNA: TGTGCCAGCAGCGTAGATGGTAGATCCTACGAGCAGTACTTC. This gives the protein CASSVDGRSYEQYF. This rearrangement joins TRBV9 to TRBJ2-7; unclear D gene. V was trimmed by 0 bases and J by 1 base, leaving 8 bases between them. The CDR3 is 14 residues long. Germline V gene lookup returns CDR1 SGDLS and CDR2 YYNGEE.

This clone was counted only a few times. V usage is TRBV3-1 (or the pseudogene TRBV3-2) and J usage is TRBJ2-7; weak D call: TRBD2 (5 bases). CDR1 and CDR2 (germline): LGHDT, YNNKEL (reference sequence). The germline V and J ends were trimmed by 0 bases and 4 bases, with 7 bases remaining between them. The CDR3 consists of 13 residues. The CDR3 DNA reads TGTGCCAGCAGCCAAGAACGGGGATACGAGCAGTACTTC. It is translated as CASSQERGYEQYF.

The CDR3 DNA follows: TGTGCCAGCAGCAAGGAGGGGGCGGGCGAGCAGTACTTC. It specifies CASSKEGAGEQYF. The genes are TRBV21-1 and TRBJ2-7; the table gives TRBD1 as D, unverified against the DNA. TRBV21-1 is assigned pseudogene status. This CDR3 region has 13 residues.

The V and J genes are TRBV28 and TRBJ1-2, with D maybe TRBD1 (5 bases). Looked up from germline, CDR1 is MDHEN and CDR2 is SYDVKM. The CDR3 contains 13 residues. The V end lost 6 bases, the J end lost 2 bases, and 10 bases lay between the germline ends. The CDR3 bases are TGTGCCAGCAGCCTGGGGGGGAACTATGGCTACACCTTC. This sequence encodes CASSLGGNYGYTF.

CDR3 DNA sequence: TGTGCCAGCAGTTTATTGGCCGCCGGGACACACTACGAGCAGTACTTC. Residues: CASSLLAAGTHYEQYF. J is TRBJ2-7 and V is TRBV27, with D perhaps matching TRBD1 (6 bases). Trimming shortened V by 1 base and J by 3 bases, and 16 bases separated the two germline ends. CDR1 and CDR2 from the germline V gene are MNHEY and SMNVEV (reference sequence). There are 16 residues in the CDR3.

This clone was counted a single time. The V call is TRBV9, the J call TRBJ1-2, with D perhaps TRBD1 (6 bases). V shed 2 bases and J shed 4 bases, with 15 bases lying between them. The CDR3 sequence is 15 residues long. The germline gives CDR1 SGDLS, CDR2 YYNGEE. The CDR3 region is CASSVMVGGGYGYTF. The CDR3 DNA reads as TGTGCCAGCAGCGTCATGGTAGGGGGTGGCTATGGCTACACCTTC.

The chain links TRBV18 to TRBJ2-1, with 9 bases fitting TRBD2. In germline, CDR1 is KGHSH, CDR2 LQKENI. This CDR3 has 15 amino acids. V dropped 0 bases and J dropped 8; count of bases not matched to a gene: 5. CDR3 DNA sequence: TGTGCCAGCTCACCACCGGGCGGGAGGGCCGATGAGCAGTTCTTC. Protein product: CASSPPGGRADEQFF.

The chain combines TRBV5-6 with TRBJ2-1; D is ambiguous. The V end lost 1 base, the J end lost 0 bases, and 5 bases lay between the germline ends. The CDR3 sequence is 14 residues long. The germline V gene has CDR1 SGHDT and CDR2 YYEEEE. The CDR3, as DNA: TGTGCCAGCAGCTTGTGGGCCTCCTACAATGAGCAGTTCTTC. Translating gives CASSLWASYNEQFF.

V and J are TRBV20-1 and TRBJ1-1; D uncertain. Germline V CDR1 and CDR2: DFQATT, SNEGSKA (reference sequence). CDR3 length: 11 residues. The V gene lost 6 bases and the J gene lost 5 bases, with 10 bases spanning the gap. CDR3 region: CSAKGRTEAFF. The CDR3 region has the DNA TGCAGTGCGAAAGGGAGGACTGAAGCTTTCTTT.

This chain connects TRBV12-3 or TRBV12-4 to TRBJ1-2; no definite D call. The V and J ends lost 3 bases and 6 bases respectively, with 5 bases between them. This CDR3 comprises 11 residues. CDR3 nucleotide sequence: TGTGCCAGCAGTTTGAGGGATGGCTACACCTTC. Its protein is CASSLRDGYTF.

The chain recombines TRBV6-5 with TRBJ2-3; the D is unclear. V was trimmed by 2 bases and J by 0 bases, leaving 6 bases between them. Germline V gene lookup returns CDR1 MNHEY and CDR2 SVGAGI. This CDR3 contains 14 residues. This CDR3 reads CASSYTVSTDTQYF. CDR3 bases: TGTGCCAGCAGTTACACAGTCAGCACAGATACGCAGTATTTT.

The J gene is TRBJ2-3, the V gene TRBV14; the D gene is possibly TRBD2 (5 bases). This CDR3 contains 14 residues. Germline V gene sequence: CDR1 SGHDN, CDR2 FVKESK. Trimming shortened V by 4 bases and J by 8 bases, and 16 bases separated the two germline ends. The CDR3 is CASSLGEGALTQYF. Here the CDR3 DNA reads TGTGCCAGCAGCCTGGGTGAGGGTGCCCTTACGCAGTATTTT. Full variable domain (outside the CDR3, taken from reference TRBV14 and TRBJ2-3): EAGVTQFPSHSVIEKGQTVTLRCDPISGHDNLYWYRRVMGKEIKFLLHFVKESKQDESGMPNNRFLAERTGGTYSTLKVQPAELEDSGVYFCASSLGEGALTQYFGPGTRLTVL.

The rearrangement joins TRBV11-1 to TRBJ2-5, with TRBD2 matching over 7 bases. Germline-derived CDR1 and CDR2 are SGHAT and FQDESV (reference sequence). J gave up 2 bases and V 2 bases, and 5 bases lay outside the gene matches. This CDR3 is 15 amino acids long. CDR3 region: CASSLSGVLQETQYF. CDR3 DNA: TGTGCCAGCAGCTTAAGCGGGGTTTTACAAGAGACCCAGTACTTC.

This chain links TRBV5-5 with TRBJ2-3; possible D gene TRBD2, 5 bases. The CDR3 totals 16 residues. Per the germline V gene, CDR1 is SGHKS and CDR2 is YYEKEE (reference sequence). V shed 4 bases and J shed 3 bases, with 18 bases lying between them. The CDR3 loop reads CASSQLVEERTDTQYF. The CDR3 DNA reads TGTGCCAGCAGCCAGCTTGTGGAGGAAAGGACAGATACGCAGTATTTT.